The clone carrying this TCR beta chain was counted many times. The antigen is not known. Amplification of the TCR beta CDR3 regions used RNA transcripts (as template). HTBI primers were used in a first-round RT-PCR, which preceded a second-round multiplex PCR. MiXCR was run by TCRdb on the multiplex PCR reads, yielding one entry per CDR3 protein. The sample holds hundreds of thousands of distinct CDR3 sequences, about a fifth seen once. These data originate in a study of Graves' ophthalmopathy and Graves' hyperthyroidism. Whole-study findings and limits: Among thyroid clonotypes expanded above 0.001 frequency, most also appeared in blood.

CDR1 is SGHVS, CDR2 FQNEAQ, per germline. The V end lost 0 bases, the J end lost 1 base, and 7 bases lay between the germline ends. CDR3 size: 14 residues. This TCR derives from a woman in her late teens or twenties with stable Graves' hyperthyroidism. Some clones in this sample may be carry-over from other donors' samples. This chain joins TRBV7-8 and TRBJ2-7, with a possible D match to TRBD1 (6 bases). Sample: peripheral blood. CDR3 nucleotide sequence: TGTGCCAGCAGCTTAGCGGGACATTCCTACGAGCAGTACTTC. Its protein product is CASSLAGHSYEQYF. The complete variable domain, with remaining parts taken from reference TRBV7-8 and TRBJ2-7, reads GAGVSQSPRYKVAKRGQDVALRCDPISGHVSLFWYQQALGQGPEFLTYFQNEAQLDKSGLPSDRFFAERPEGSVSTLKIQRTQQEDSAVYLCASSLAGHSYEQYFGPGTRLTVT.